This TCR beta chain is drawn from a study of regulatory T cells in long-lasting Graves disease. The germline gives CDR1 SGHRS, CDR2 YFSETQ. There are 14 residues in the CDR3. With 0 bases removed from V and 4 bases from J, the gap between germline ends came to 10 bases. Only a few counts were recorded for this clonotype. Time point here: newly diagnosed GD, antithyroid drugs for less than 3 months. PBMC RNA served as the TCR library source. TCR beta libraries were built with iRepertoire HTBI primers and Arm-PCR of CDR3 regions. TCRdb independently ran MiXCR on the multiplex PCR reads; one entry per CDR3 protein. The sample records 360,000 or so distinct CDR3 sequences, 12% being singletons. These records were also assigned to another study, of T cells in Graves' hyperthyroidism and ophthalmopathy. This second study notes: HTBI primers were employed in a first-round RT-PCR of the TCR CDR3.

The sample here was peripheral blood mononuclear cells (PBMCs), taken at new diagnosis, from a patient treated with antithyroid drugs. J is TRBJ1-2 and V is TRBV5-1; D not resolved. The receptor comes from a woman aged 18-30 years with Graves disease. The CDR3 loop reads CASSLAGGFYGYTF. Written as DNA, the CDR3 is TGCGCCAGCAGCTTGGCAGGCGGATTCTATGGCTACACCTTC.